The TCR beta chain described here comes from a study of post-analysis software for immune sequencing data. As for the study in general: The courses of disease that were included comprised relapsing-remitting, secondary progressive and progressive-relapsing multiple sclerosis. Study-wide points: Patients used roughly five TRBV segments, including TRBV5-6, TRBV5-1 and TRBV20-1, more often than controls. Controls showed significantly higher normalized Chao1 diversity than did multiple sclerosis patients.

Sequencing libraries made from TCR beta cDNA carried unique molecular identifiers. TCRdb re-called the PCR reads with MiXCR, one entry per CDR3 protein. The repertoire holds some 890,000 distinct CDR3 sequences, with roughly 50% as singletons. The V end was cut by 0 bases, the J end by 2 bases, with 15 bases between. In germline, CDR1 is SGHRS, CDR2 YFSETQ. This CDR3 contains 17 residues. About this clonotype: The antigen is undetermined.

V gene TRBV5-1 combines with J gene TRBJ2-1; TRBD2 might be the D (6 bases). This receptor was obtained from a girl between 10 and 17 years old with multiple sclerosis. Sequenced material: blood. CDR3 protein: CASSLGLAGRTYNEQFF. The CDR3 region has the DNA TGCGCCAGCAGCTTGGGGTTAGCAGGGAGGACCTACAATGAGCAGTTCTTC.